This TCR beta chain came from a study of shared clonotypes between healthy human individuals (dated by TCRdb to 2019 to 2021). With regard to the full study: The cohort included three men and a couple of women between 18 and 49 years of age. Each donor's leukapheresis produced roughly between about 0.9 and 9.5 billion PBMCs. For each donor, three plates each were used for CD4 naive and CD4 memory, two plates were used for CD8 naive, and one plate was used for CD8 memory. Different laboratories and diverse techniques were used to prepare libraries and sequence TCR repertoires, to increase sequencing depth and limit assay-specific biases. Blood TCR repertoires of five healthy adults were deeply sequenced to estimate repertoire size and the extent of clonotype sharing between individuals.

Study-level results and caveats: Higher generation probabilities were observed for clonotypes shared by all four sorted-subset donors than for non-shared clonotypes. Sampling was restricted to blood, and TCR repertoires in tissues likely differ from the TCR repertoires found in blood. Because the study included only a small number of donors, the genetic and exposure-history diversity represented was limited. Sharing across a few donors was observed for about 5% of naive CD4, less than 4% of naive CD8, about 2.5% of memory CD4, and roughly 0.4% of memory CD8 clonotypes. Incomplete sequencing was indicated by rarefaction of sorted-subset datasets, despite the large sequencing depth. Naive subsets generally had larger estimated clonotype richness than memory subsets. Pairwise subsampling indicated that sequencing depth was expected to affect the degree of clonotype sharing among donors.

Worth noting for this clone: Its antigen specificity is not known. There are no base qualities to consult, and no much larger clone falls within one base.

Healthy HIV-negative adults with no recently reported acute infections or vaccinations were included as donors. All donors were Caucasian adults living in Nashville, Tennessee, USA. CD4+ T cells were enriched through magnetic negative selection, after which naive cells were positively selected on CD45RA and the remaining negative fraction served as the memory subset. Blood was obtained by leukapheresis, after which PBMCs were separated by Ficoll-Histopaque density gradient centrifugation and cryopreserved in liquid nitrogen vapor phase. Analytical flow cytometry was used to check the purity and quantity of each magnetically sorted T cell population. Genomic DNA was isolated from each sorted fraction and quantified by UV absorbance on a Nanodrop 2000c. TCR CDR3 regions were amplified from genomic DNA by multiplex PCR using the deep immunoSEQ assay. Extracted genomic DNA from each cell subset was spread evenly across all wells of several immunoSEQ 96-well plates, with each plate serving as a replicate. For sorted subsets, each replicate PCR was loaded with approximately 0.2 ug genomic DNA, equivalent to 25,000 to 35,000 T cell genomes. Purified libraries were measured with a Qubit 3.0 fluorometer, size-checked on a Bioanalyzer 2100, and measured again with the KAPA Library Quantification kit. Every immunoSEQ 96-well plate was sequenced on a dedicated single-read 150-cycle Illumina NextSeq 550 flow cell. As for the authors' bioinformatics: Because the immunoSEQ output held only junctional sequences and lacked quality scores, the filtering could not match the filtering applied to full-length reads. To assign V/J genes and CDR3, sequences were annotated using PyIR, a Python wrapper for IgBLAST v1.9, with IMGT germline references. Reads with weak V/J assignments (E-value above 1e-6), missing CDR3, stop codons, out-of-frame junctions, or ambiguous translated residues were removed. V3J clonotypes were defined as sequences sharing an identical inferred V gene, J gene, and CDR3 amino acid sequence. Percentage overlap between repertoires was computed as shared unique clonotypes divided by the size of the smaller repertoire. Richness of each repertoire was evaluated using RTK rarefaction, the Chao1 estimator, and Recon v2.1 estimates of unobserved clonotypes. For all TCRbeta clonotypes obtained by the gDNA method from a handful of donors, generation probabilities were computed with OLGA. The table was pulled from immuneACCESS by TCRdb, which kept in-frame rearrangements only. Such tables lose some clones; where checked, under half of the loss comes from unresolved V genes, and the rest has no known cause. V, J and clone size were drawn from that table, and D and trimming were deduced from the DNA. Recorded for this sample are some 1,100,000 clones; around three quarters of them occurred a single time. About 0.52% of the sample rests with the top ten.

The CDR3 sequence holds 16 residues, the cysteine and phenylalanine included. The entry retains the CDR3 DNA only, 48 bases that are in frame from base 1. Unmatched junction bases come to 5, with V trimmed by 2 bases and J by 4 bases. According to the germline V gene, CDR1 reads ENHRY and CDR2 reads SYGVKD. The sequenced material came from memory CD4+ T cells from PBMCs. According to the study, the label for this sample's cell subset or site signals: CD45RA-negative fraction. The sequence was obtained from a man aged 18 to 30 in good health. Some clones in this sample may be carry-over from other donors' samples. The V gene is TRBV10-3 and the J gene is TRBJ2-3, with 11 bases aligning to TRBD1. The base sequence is TGTGCCATCAGTGAGGGTCCGGGACAGGGGGCAGATACGCAGTATTTT. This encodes CAISEGPGQGADTQYF.